A selection of T cell receptor beta chains follows, all from one sample in a study of T-cell reconstitution after alpha-beta-depleted transplantation in children. Each CDR3 protein is one row after TCRdb ran MiXCR on the PCR reads. The sample records around 490,000 distinct CDR3 sequences, roughly 10% being singletons. The material sequenced was PBMCs, mostly from graft donor cells, taken 180 days after TCRalphabeta/CD19-depleted stem cell transplant. The receptors were sampled from a female patient aged 2-9 years who had a stem cell transplant for aplastic anemia, so the T cells may come from the graft donor. Both conserved end residues are part of each CDR3. Each record gives: V gene, clone size, J gene, CDR3 protein. Some rows mark clone size as missing; the rest say once, few, many or name a class of expanded clone.

>TRBV28|few|TRBJ2-6
CALGSGPGANVLTF
>TRBV28|few|TRBJ1-5
CASSPPRGRAQHF
>TRBV4-1|few|TRBJ2-1
CASSQDRVRVRTVLSSYNEQFF
>TRBV4-3|NA|TRBJ2-1
CASSQGTSGCHEQFF
>TRBV9|few|TRBJ1-2
CASSVATTRGIYGYTF
>TRBV29-1|NA|TRBJ1-1
CSVTGQGRANTEAFF
>TRBV7-2|NA|TRBJ1-1
CASSIYRGKTEAFF
>TRBV7-2|few|TRBJ2-7
CASRQGASGSSYEQYF
>TRBV20-1|NA|TRBJ2-6
CSASSVSGANVLTF
>TRBV6-1|NA|TRBJ2-1
CASSAIEQFF
>TRBV6-1|NA|TRBJ1-5
CASRGLGSNQPQHF
>TRBV6-2/TRBV6-3|NA|TRBJ2-1
CASSYSLGLNEQFF
>TRBV12-3/TRBV12-4|many|TRBJ1-4
CASSLVFVRGETEKLFF
>TRBV10-3|many|TRBJ1-2
CAISDASMDTGGYTF
>TRBV4-1|few|TRBJ2-5
CASSQAHLAGGQETQYF
>TRBV9|few|TRBJ1-2
CASSRDPTGNYTF